These T cell receptor beta chains were read from a single sample in a study of OX40 agonist ivuxolimab in advanced cancers. This table comes from immunoSEQ multiplex PCR, and its TCRdb copy is limited to in-frame clones, with some not included. The sample has roughly 65,000 clones; roughly nine tenths are singletons. Sequenced here: CD4+ or CD8+ T cells sorted from blood, sampled in a trial of the OX40 agonist ivuxolimab. The receptors shown here come from an adult with an advanced solid tumor such as melanoma, head and neck, liver or kidney cancer. The CDR3 runs from the conserved cysteine through the conserved F or W. A D gene is named only where the DNA matches it firmly. Expanded clones are given a class, and other clones once, few, many or no size at all.

j_call: TRBJ1-5
clone_size: -
d_call: -
v_call: TRBV28
cdr3_nt: TGTGCCAGCAGTTTTGGTGGCCCCGATCAGCCCCAGCATTTT
cdr3_aa: CASSFGGPDQPQHF

j_call: TRBJ2-7
clone_size: -
d_call: -
v_call: TRBV11-2
cdr3_nt: TGTGCCAGCAGCTTCGCCAGCTCCTACGAGCAGTACTTC
cdr3_aa: CASSFASSYEQYF

j_call: TRBJ1-4
clone_size: -
d_call: -
v_call: TRBV5-1
cdr3_nt: TGCGCCAGCAGGAGGGACGGGACGTCTAATGAAAAACTGTTTTTT
cdr3_aa: CASRRDGTSNEKLFF

j_call: TRBJ1-5
clone_size: few
d_call: -
v_call: TRBV2
cdr3_nt: TGTGCCAGCAGTGAGGGTATTCGGAATCAGCCCCAGCATTTT
cdr3_aa: CASSEGIRNQPQHF

j_call: TRBJ2-2
clone_size: once
d_call: TRBD2
v_call: TRBV18
cdr3_nt: TGTGCCAGCCCGCAACTAGCGGGCTCAACCGGGGAGCTGTTTTTT
cdr3_aa: CASPQLAGSTGELFF

j_call: TRBJ2-3
clone_size: -
d_call: -
v_call: TRBV7-8
cdr3_nt: TGTGCCAGCAGCCCCCCCACAGATACGCAGTATTTT
cdr3_aa: CASSPPTDTQYF

j_call: TRBJ2-2
clone_size: -
d_call: TRBD1
v_call: TRBV5-8
cdr3_nt: TGTGCCAGCAGCCCTAGGACAGGGGCCAACACCGGGGAGCTGTTTTTT
cdr3_aa: CASSPRTGANTGELFF

j_call: TRBJ2-7
clone_size: -
d_call: TRBD1
v_call: TRBV6-5
cdr3_nt: TGTGCCAGCAGTTTTAAACAGGGACAGGGCTACGAGCAGTACTTC
cdr3_aa: CASSFKQGQGYEQYF

j_call: TRBJ1-1
clone_size: -
d_call: -
v_call: TRBV5-1
cdr3_nt: TGCGCCAGCAGCCTAGGGAGGAGGAACACTGAAGCTTTCTTT
cdr3_aa: CASSLGRRNTEAFF

j_call: TRBJ2-1
clone_size: -
d_call: TRBD2
v_call: TRBV11-2
cdr3_nt: TGTGCCAGCCGCCGGACTAGCGGGAGTACCTACAATGAGCAGTTCTTC
cdr3_aa: CASRRTSGSTYNEQFF

j_call: TRBJ1-2
clone_size: -
d_call: -
v_call: TRBV19
cdr3_nt: TGTGCCAGTAGTATGAGTGTAGCGCTGAACTATGGCTACACCTTC
cdr3_aa: CASSMSVALNYGYTF

j_call: TRBJ2-7
clone_size: -
d_call: TRBD2
v_call: TRBV18
cdr3_nt: TGTGCCAGCTCGGGGACTAGCGGGAGGGCCTACGAGCAGTACTTC
cdr3_aa: CASSGTSGRAYEQYF

j_call: TRBJ2-7
clone_size: -
d_call: -
v_call: TRBV5-4
cdr3_nt: TGTGCCAGCAGCCCCGGACAGTCCTACGAGCAGTACTTC
cdr3_aa: CASSPGQSYEQYF

j_call: TRBJ2-1
clone_size: -
d_call: TRBD1
v_call: TRBV30
cdr3_nt: TGTGCTACTGAGGCCGGGACAGGGAAGAGTCGTTACAATGAGCAGTTCTTC
cdr3_aa: CATEAGTGKSRYNEQFF

j_call: TRBJ1-6
clone_size: -
d_call: -
v_call: TRBV6-5
cdr3_nt: TGTGCCAGCAGGTCCTGGGGGTCACCCCTCCACTTT
cdr3_aa: CASRSWGSPLHF

j_call: TRBJ1-4
clone_size: -
d_call: -
v_call: TRBV4-2
cdr3_nt: TGTGCCAGCAGCCAAGATATTACAGGCACCACAACTAATGAAAAACTGTTTTTT
cdr3_aa: CASSQDITGTTTNEKLFF

j_call: TRBJ2-1
clone_size: -
d_call: TRBD2
v_call: TRBV11-2
cdr3_nt: TGTGCCAGCAGCTTGACTAGCGGGAAAACCCACAATGAGCAGTTCTTC
cdr3_aa: CASSLTSGKTHNEQFF

j_call: TRBJ1-5
clone_size: -
d_call: -
v_call: TRBV6-1
cdr3_nt: TGTGCCAGTTGGACTTGGGGGGCGGATCAGCCCCAGCATTTT
cdr3_aa: CASWTWGADQPQHF

j_call: TRBJ1-2
clone_size: -
d_call: -
v_call: TRBV5-1
cdr3_nt: TGCGCCAGCAGCTTGGAAAGACAAACTCCTTATGGCTACACCTTC
cdr3_aa: CASSLERQTPYGYTF

j_call: TRBJ1-3
clone_size: once
d_call: -
v_call: TRBV29-1
cdr3_nt: TGCAGCGGACAGATCTCTGGAAACACCATATATTTT
cdr3_aa: CSGQISGNTIYF

j_call: TRBJ2-7
clone_size: -
d_call: -
v_call: TRBV5-8
cdr3_nt: TGTGCCAGCAGCTCCCGGACAGCCTACTACGAGCAGTACTTC
cdr3_aa: CASSSRTAYYEQYF

j_call: TRBJ1-2
clone_size: -
d_call: TRBD1
v_call: TRBV5-1
cdr3_nt: TGCGCCAGCAGGTTGGACAGGGGCTCTATGGGCTACACCTTC
cdr3_aa: CASRLDRGSMGYTF

j_call: TRBJ1-2
clone_size: -
d_call: -
v_call: TRBV29-1
cdr3_nt: TGCAGCGTTGAAGATCTGGGGCTAAGACATGGCTACACCTTC
cdr3_aa: CSVEDLGLRHGYTF

j_call: TRBJ2-7
clone_size: once
d_call: -
v_call: TRBV5-1
cdr3_nt: TGCGCCAGCAGCTTGTCACAGCGAGACTACGAGCAGTACTTC
cdr3_aa: CASSLSQRDYEQYF

j_call: TRBJ2-1
clone_size: -
d_call: TRBD1
v_call: TRBV10-2
cdr3_nt: TGCGCCAGCACTGACAGGGTAAACTCCTACAATGAGCAGTTCTTC
cdr3_aa: CASTDRVNSYNEQFF

j_call: TRBJ1-2
clone_size: -
d_call: -
v_call: TRBV27
cdr3_nt: TGTGCCAGCAGTTTATCGATTTACCTACCGGGCTACACCTTC
cdr3_aa: CASSLSIYLPGYTF

j_call: TRBJ2-1
clone_size: -
d_call: -
v_call: TRBV28
cdr3_nt: TGTGCCAGCAACGGGGGCTCCTACAATGAGCAGTTCTTC
cdr3_aa: CASNGGSYNEQFF

j_call: TRBJ1-2
clone_size: few
d_call: -
v_call: TRBV5-1
cdr3_nt: TGCGCCAGCAGCTTGGGAGGGATCACGGGCTACACCTTC
cdr3_aa: CASSLGGITGYTF

j_call: TRBJ2-5
clone_size: -
d_call: -
v_call: TRBV28
cdr3_nt: TGTGCCAGCAGTTTTGTGGGGCGGACCCAAGAGACCCAGTACTTC
cdr3_aa: CASSFVGRTQETQYF

j_call: TRBJ1-1
clone_size: -
d_call: -
v_call: TRBV12-5
cdr3_nt: TGTGCTAGTGGCTCAGGGGCAAAGGTTGGTGTCACTGAAGCTTTCTTT
cdr3_aa: CASGSGAKVGVTEAFF

j_call: TRBJ2-1
clone_size: -
d_call: TRBD2
v_call: TRBV6-5
cdr3_nt: TGTGCCAGCAGTTACGAAGCGGGAGGGCCCGGGGAGCAGTTCTTC
cdr3_aa: CASSYEAGGPGEQFF

j_call: TRBJ2-7
clone_size: -
d_call: TRBD2
v_call: TRBV28
cdr3_nt: TGTGCCACCAAGGGACTAGCCGCCCTCTACTACGAGCAGTACTTC
cdr3_aa: CATKGLAALYYEQYF

j_call: TRBJ2-1
clone_size: -
d_call: TRBD1
v_call: TRBV15
cdr3_nt: TGTGCCACCAGCAAGGGGTCGGGACAGGGGAACAATGAGCAGTTCTTC
cdr3_aa: CATSKGSGQGNNEQFF

j_call: TRBJ2-1
clone_size: once
d_call: -
v_call: TRBV5-5
cdr3_nt: TGTGCCTGCAGCGTTTTCGGTGGAAATGAGCAGTTCTTC
cdr3_aa: CACSVFGGNEQFF

j_call: TRBJ2-7
clone_size: -
d_call: -
v_call: TRBV5-8
cdr3_nt: TGTGCCAGCAGCTTCTACCGGGTCACCGAGCAGTACTTC
cdr3_aa: CASSFYRVTEQYF

j_call: TRBJ2-1
clone_size: -
d_call: TRBD1
v_call: TRBV10-3
cdr3_nt: TGTGCCACTAATCCGGGACAGGGACGGAATGAGCAGTTCTTC
cdr3_aa: CATNPGQGRNEQFF

j_call: TRBJ2-2
clone_size: -
d_call: TRBD2
v_call: TRBV14
cdr3_nt: TGTGCCAGCAGCCAAGAAGCAACGGGAGGTATTGGTACCGGGGAGCTGTTTTTT
cdr3_aa: CASSQEATGGIGTGELFF

j_call: TRBJ2-2
clone_size: -
d_call: -
v_call: TRBV18
cdr3_nt: TGTGCCAGCTCACCCGACAGGATATCGAACACCGGGGAGCTGTTTTTT
cdr3_aa: CASSPDRISNTGELFF

j_call: TRBJ1-2
clone_size: once
d_call: TRBD1
v_call: TRBV5-1
cdr3_nt: TGCGCCAGCAGCATCATTCCGGGACAGAACTATGGCTACACCTTC
cdr3_aa: CASSIIPGQNYGYTF

j_call: TRBJ1-3
clone_size: -
d_call: -
v_call: TRBV7-9
cdr3_nt: TGTGCCAGCAGCTTAGCAATCGGAGGCACATCGTGGGGTAACACCATATATTTT
cdr3_aa: CASSLAIGGTSWGNTIYF

j_call: TRBJ2-1
clone_size: -
d_call: TRBD1
v_call: TRBV5-5
cdr3_nt: TGTGCCAGCAGCGCACAAGACAGGGGGCGCTTCTCCAATGAGCAGTTCTTC
cdr3_aa: CASSAQDRGRFSNEQFF

j_call: TRBJ2-2
clone_size: once
d_call: -
v_call: TRBV5-4
cdr3_nt: TGTGCCAGCAGCGGGGGAATCAGGACCGGGGAGCTGTTTTTT
cdr3_aa: CASSGGIRTGELFF

j_call: TRBJ2-1
clone_size: -
d_call: -
v_call: TRBV7-9
cdr3_nt: TGTGCCAGCAGCTTAAACGGGACGGGTTACAATGAGCAGTTCTTC
cdr3_aa: CASSLNGTGYNEQFF

j_call: TRBJ2-2
clone_size: -
d_call: TRBD1
v_call: TRBV25-1
cdr3_nt: TGTGCCAGCAGTCCTATCGTGGGGACAGGGAGTACCGGGGAGCTGTTTTTT
cdr3_aa: CASSPIVGTGSTGELFF

j_call: TRBJ2-1
clone_size: -
d_call: -
v_call: TRBV5-8
cdr3_nt: TGTGCCAGCAGCTTGGCCAGTAGGGGACTCAACAAAGAGCAGTTCTTC
cdr3_aa: CASSLASRGLNKEQFF